This is a list of T cell receptor beta chains from one sample in a study of shared clonotypes between healthy human individuals. Using immunoSEQ multiplex PCR, the repertoire was profiled, and TCRdb retains in-frame clones only, with some absent. The sample carries some 2,500,000 clones, roughly 93% recorded once. Sequences were obtained from naive CD4+ T cells from PBMCs. These receptors all come from a man younger than 35 in good health. Some clones in this sample may be carry-over from other donors' samples. Both conserved end residues are part of each CDR3. The D gene is left open where the match is weak. Size tells how often a clone was seen (once, few, many) or the class of an expanded clone, and some rows leave it out.

V	size	D	J	DNA	CDR3
TRBV5-1	NA	NA	TRBJ1-3	TGCGCCAGCAGCTTGGATGGGGACCCTGGAAACACCATATATTTT	CASSLDGDPGNTIYF
TRBV29-1	NA	TRBD2	TRBJ2-1	TGCAGCGTTGGTCGACTAGCGGGTCCCTCCTCCAATGAGCAGTTCTTC	CSVGRLAGPSSNEQFF
TRBV5-1	NA	TRBD1	TRBJ2-2	TGCGCCAGCAGCAGGACAGGGGGAGGCACCGGGGAGCTGTTTTTT	CASSRTGGGTGELFF
TRBV29-1	NA	NA	TRBJ2-3	TGCAGCGTTGGGCTGACAATGACAGATACGCAGTATTTT	CSVGLTMTDTQYF
TRBV4-3	NA	NA	TRBJ2-3	TGCGCCAGCAGCCAAGTGCGGGGCGTCGGGTCCACAGATACGCAGTATTTT	CASSQVRGVGSTDTQYF
TRBV28	NA	TRBD1	TRBJ1-4	TGTGCCAGCAGAGGCCCTCAGACTCCCGACAGGGATCACTCAACTAATGAAAAACTGTTTTTT	CASRGPQTPDRDHSTNEKLFF
TRBV2	once	TRBD1	TRBJ1-4	TGTGCCAGCAGGAGGACAGGAAATGAAAAACTGTTTTTT	CASRRTGNEKLFF
TRBV2	NA	NA	TRBJ2-4	TGTGCCAGCTGGTGGGACATGGCCAAAAACATTCAGTACTTC	CASWWDMAKNIQYF
TRBV7-2	few	NA	TRBJ2-2	TGTGCCAGCAGCGATTACGGGGAGCTGTTTTTT	CASSDYGELFF
TRBV28	NA	NA	TRBJ2-7	TGTGCCAGCAGTTCCCTCCAGGGCCAGGACTACGAGCAGTACTTC	CASSSLQGQDYEQYF
TRBV19	once	TRBD1	TRBJ2-5	TGTGCCAGTAGTATAGGACAGGGTGAGACCCAGTACTTC	CASSIGQGETQYF
TRBV5-8	NA	TRBD1	TRBJ1-2	TGTGCCAGCAGTTCGTCTGACAGGGAGGGTGGCTACACCTTC	CASSSSDREGGYTF
TRBV7-9	NA	NA	TRBJ1-5	TGTGCCAGCAGCTTATGGGACAATCAGCCCCAGCATTTT	CASSLWDNQPQHF
TRBV7-6	NA	TRBD2	TRBJ2-5	TGTGCCAGCAGCTTATTTCTAGCGGGGATCCAAGAGACCCAGTACTTC	CASSLFLAGIQETQYF
TRBV7-2	NA	NA	TRBJ2-7	TGTGCCAGCAGCCGTTCGAGCGGGTCGGGGGAGCAGTACTTC	CASSRSSGSGEQYF
TRBV6-5	few	NA	TRBJ1-2	TGTGCCAGCAGTTACAGTAACTATGGCTACACCTTC	CASSYSNYGYTF
TRBV18	NA	TRBD1	TRBJ2-7	TGTGCCAGCTCAGATACAGGGGACGAGCAGTACTTC	CASSDTGDEQYF
TRBV6-1	NA	NA	TRBJ2-3	TGTGCCAGCAGTGAGTTCGGAGACCGGGCAGATACGCAGTATTTT	CASSEFGDRADTQYF
TRBV5-4	NA	NA	TRBJ1-2	TGTGCCAGCAGCTTGGGGGACCCTCAGCGCACCTTC	CASSLGDPQRTF
TRBV7-9	NA	NA	TRBJ2-7	TGTGCCAGCAGCTATCTGCGTCCCGGTCTCTCCTACGAGCAGTACTTC	CASSYLRPGLSYEQYF
TRBV5-1	NA	NA	TRBJ1-2	TGCGCCAGCAGCTTGGTAGGGCCGTTGGATCGTTACACCTTC	CASSLVGPLDRYTF
TRBV5-1	NA	NA	TRBJ2-2	TGCGCCAGCAGCATAAGACAGCAATCCCTTCCAGCACCAAACACCGGGGAGCTGTTTTTT	CASSIRQQSLPAPNTGELFF
TRBV18	NA	TRBD1	TRBJ2-1	TGTGCCAGCTCACTCGCCGGGACAGGGTACTACAATGAGCAGTTCTTC	CASSLAGTGYYNEQFF
TRBV6-5	NA	NA	TRBJ2-4	TGTGCCAGCAGTTACTATAGTGGAGCCAAAAACATTCAGTACTTC	CASSYYSGAKNIQYF
TRBV11-2	NA	NA	TRBJ1-4	TGTGCCAGCAGCTTAGACCGGGGGGCTTTTGAAAAACTGTTTTTT	CASSLDRGAFEKLFF
TRBV27	NA	TRBD2	TRBJ2-5	TGTGCCAGCAGTTTATGGGGGACTAGCGGGAGAAGGCTCGGGGAGACCCAGTACTTC	CASSLWGTSGRRLGETQYF
TRBV6-5	NA	NA	TRBJ1-6	TGTGCCAGCAGTTACGCTAGGGGAGGGGATTCACCCCTCCACTTT	CASSYARGGDSPLHF